What follows are 30 T cell receptor beta chains derived from one specimen sequenced in a study of T-cell memory formation after mild COVID-19. TCRdb used MiXCR to reprocess the 5' RACE reads, holding one entry per CDR3 protein. In the table there are 450,000 or so distinct CDR3 sequences, 25% of which are singletons. The sequenced sample was PBMCs or a T cell subset sorted from them (not recorded which). The receptors shown here come from an adult woman who had mild COVID-19 (a few samples of this study predate the infection). Cell type and time point are not known.

The genes are TRBV9 and TRBJ2-7; no firm D call. Trimming left V 6 bases short and J 2 bases short, with 21 bases between. CDR1 SGDLS and CDR2 YYNGEE come from the germline V gene. This CDR3 contains 16 residues. CDR3 sequence (DNA): TGTGCCAGCAACCCCCTAGTAGCTCTTGAGACCTACGAGCAGTACTTC. Its protein product is CASNPLVALETYEQYF.

This clonotype was found a few times. The V gene is TRBV7-2, the J gene TRBJ2-1; D might be TRBD1 (5 bases). The germline V gene has CDR1 SGHTA and CDR2 FQGNSA. The CDR3 is 17 amino acids. The V gene lost 4 bases and the J gene lost 5 bases, with 21 bases spanning the gap. This chain's CDR3 is CASSSDRLASSHNEQFF. The CDR3, as DNA: TGTGCCAGCAGCTCCGACAGATTAGCTAGTTCCCACAATGAGCAGTTCTTC.

This clonotype was detected a few times. The chain uses TRBV11-2 and TRBJ2-1; 9 bases line up with TRBD2. Per germline, CDR1 SGHAT and CDR2 FQNNGV. The junction had 0 bases not matched to a gene; V was cut back by 0 bases and J by 3 bases. The CDR3 sequence is 15 residues long. The CDR3 coding sequence is TGTGCCAGCAGCTTAGATAGCGGGGGCTACAATGAGCAGTTCTTC. It encodes CASSLDSGGYNEQFF.

The chain uses TRBV5-6 and TRBJ2-7, with D tentatively TRBD2 (6 bases). The CDR3 loop spans 13 amino acids. Trimming cost V 4 bases and J 6 bases, with 14 bases left between them. Germline CDR1 SGHDT, CDR2 YYEEEE. CDR3 protein: CASSLGGKGEQYF. CDR3 nucleotide sequence: TGTGCCAGCAGCCTGGGAGGTAAGGGCGAGCAGTACTTC.

This clonotype has just a few counts. In nucleotides, the CDR3 is TGTGCCAGCAGCTCCCGGGACAGTCCCGGGTCGTCCTACGAGCAGTACTTC. Amino acids: CASSSRDSPGSSYEQYF. The V and J genes are TRBV7-2 and TRBJ2-7, with TRBD1 matching over 7 bases. The CDR3 length is 17 residues. Per the germline V gene, CDR1 is SGHTA and CDR2 is FQGNSA. Trimming cost V 4 bases and J 1 base; bases outside gene matches: 13.

The J gene is TRBJ2-3, the V gene TRBV11-2; 9 bases agree with TRBD1. CDR3 length equals 16 residues. Per germline, CDR1 SGHAT and CDR2 FQNNGV. Trimming cost V 1 base and J 2 bases; bases outside gene matches: 4. In DNA, the CDR3 is TGTGCCAGCAGCTTAGTGACAGGGGGGCCCACAGATACGCAGTATTTT. It codes for CASSLVTGGPTDTQYF.

This chain uses TRBV15 with TRBJ1-2; tentatively, D is TRBD1 (6 bases). This CDR3 has 15 amino acids. Germline V gives CDR1 LNHNV, CDR2 YYDKDF (reference sequence). The V end lost 3 bases, the J end lost 4 bases, and 15 bases lay between the germline ends. CDR3 sequence (DNA): TGTGCCACCAGCAGGGGGGGGGACAACATCTATGGCTACACCTTC. It yields the protein CATSRGGDNIYGYTF.

This chain links TRBV24-1 with TRBJ2-7; D tentatively fits TRBD1 or TRBD2 (6 bases each). Per germline, CDR1 KGHDR and CDR2 SFDVKD. This CDR3 contains 13 residues. Deletions cut 10 bases from V and 0 bases from J, with 12 bases between. This CDR3 reads CATEGGSSYEQYF. The CDR3 DNA is TGTGCCACAGAGGGGGGAAGCTCCTACGAGCAGTACTTC.

The gene calls are TRBV7-2 and TRBJ1-1; D is unclear. The CDR3 is 14 residues long. The V and J ends lost 5 bases and 7 bases respectively, with 17 bases between them. Germline lookup yields CDR1 SGHTA and CDR2 FQGNSA. CDR3 in DNA: TGTGCCAGCAGCCTCAGCGGTGGACTCTATGAAGCTTTCTTT. Protein: CASSLSGGLYEAFF. Full variable domain (missing parts from reference TRBV7-2 and TRBJ1-1): GAGVSQSPSNKVTEKGKDVELRCDPISGHTALYWYRQSLGQGLEFLIYFQGNSAPDKSGLPSDRFSAERTGGSVSTLTIQRTQQEDSAVYLCASSLSGGLYEAFFGQGTRLTVV.

This clonotype appeared a few times. The gene calls are TRBV3-1 and TRBJ2-7; D is possibly TRBD1 (5 bases). The V gene lost 5 bases and the J gene lost 6 bases, with 8 bases spanning the gap. CDR3 length equals 11 residues. Per germline, CDR1 LGHDT and CDR2 YNNKEL (reference sequence). The CDR3 DNA is TGTGCCAGCAGCGTGGGGCGCGAGCAGTACTTC. This sequence encodes CASSVGREQYF.

This clonotype was picked up a small number of times. CDR3 residues: CATSRGLAGNNEQFF. CDR3 nucleotides: TGTGCCACCAGCAGAGGACTAGCGGGGAACAATGAGCAGTTCTTC. The V gene is TRBV15, the J gene TRBJ2-1; 11 bases agree with TRBD2. Germline CDR1 LNHNV, CDR2 YYDKDF (reference sequence). After removal of 1 base from V and 5 bases from J, the junction contained 1 base not matched to a gene. The CDR3 covers 15 residues. Drawing the rest from reference TRBV15 and TRBJ2-1, the complete variable domain is DAMVIQNPRYQVTQFGKPVTLSCSQTLNHNVMYWYQQKSSQAPKLLFHYYDKDFNNEADTPDNFQSRRPNTSFCFLDIRSPGLGDTAMYLCATSRGLAGNNEQFFGPGTRLTVL.

The V gene is TRBV7-6, the J gene TRBJ2-1; D is unresolved. This CDR3 is 16 amino acids long. The germline V and J ends were trimmed by 1 base and 6 bases, with 16 bases remaining between them. Germline V CDR1 and CDR2: SGHVS, FNYEAQ. The CDR3 DNA sequence: TGTGCCAGCAGCTTAGAAGGCGGTCGAGGCTCCAATGAGCAGTTCTTC. Its protein is CASSLEGGRGSNEQFF.

The genes are TRBV7-8 and TRBJ2-3; TRBD2 matches 7 bases. The junction had 7 bases not matched to a gene; V was cut back by 1 base and J by 0 bases. The CDR3 runs 17 residues. CDR1 and CDR2 from the germline V gene are SGHVS and FQNEAQ. CDR3 sequence reads: CASSLVPSGASTDTQYF. The CDR3 nucleotides are TGTGCCAGCAGCTTAGTACCTAGCGGAGCCAGCACAGATACGCAGTATTTT. Drawing the rest from reference TRBV7-8 and TRBJ2-3, the complete variable domain is GAGVSQSPRYKVAKRGQDVALRCDPISGHVSLFWYQQALGQGPEFLTYFQNEAQLDKSGLPSDRFFAERPEGSVSTLKIQRTQQEDSAVYLCASSLVPSGASTDTQYFGPGTRLTVL.

J is TRBJ2-3 and V is TRBV5-1, with 8 bases that match TRBD2. The CDR3 is made up of 15 amino acids. The trim removed 6 bases at V and 2 bases at J, leaving 8 bases unmatched. The germline V gene encodes CDR1 SGHRS and CDR2 YFSETQ. The CDR3 sequence: CASNLRGGPTDTQYF. The CDR3 nucleotides are TGCGCCAGCAATCTCCGGGGGGGTCCCACAGATACGCAGTATTTT.

In its sample, this clonotype was seen a few times. CDR3 sequence reads: CASSPWRTGELFF. In DNA, the CDR3 is TGTGCCAGCAGCCCCTGGCGTACCGGGGAGCTGTTTTTT. The rearrangement joins TRBV12-3 or TRBV12-4 to TRBJ2-2, with unresolved D. The V gene lost 6 bases and the J gene lost 5 bases, with 10 bases spanning the gap. The CDR3 runs to 13 residues.

This clonotype came up a few times. The chain carries TRBV20-1 and TRBJ2-7; D tentatively fits TRBD1 or TRBD2 (5 bases each). V lost 1 base and J 2 bases, leaving 9 bases between the germline ends. The CDR3 is 13 amino acids. Germline CDR1 is DFQATT and CDR2 is SNEGSKA (reference sequence). CDR3 sequence (DNA): TGCAGTGCTAGAGGTGGGGGTACCTACGAGCAGTACTTC. Its protein is CSARGGGTYEQYF.

This clonotype was counted only a few times. The CDR3 reads CASKTSGTYNEQFF. In nucleotides, the CDR3 is TGTGCCAGCAAGACTAGCGGGACCTACAATGAGCAGTTCTTC. V is TRBV12-3 or TRBV12-4 and J is TRBJ2-1; 11 bases match TRBD2. After removal of 7 bases from V and 2 bases from J, the junction contained 1 base not matched to a gene. There are 14 residues in the CDR3.

The CDR3 DNA sequence: TGCGCCAGCAGCTTGGGGGGAGAAACCAGCAATGAGCAGTTCTTC. Translation: CASSLGGETSNEQFF. The chain is built from TRBV5-1 and TRBJ2-1, with D possibly being TRBD2 (5 bases). The CDR3 spans 15 residues. The ends were cut back, 0 bases at V and 6 bases at J, with 13 bases in the middle. Germline V lookup: CDR1 SGHRS, CDR2 YFSETQ. The full variable domain, its missing parts supplied by reference TRBV5-1 and TRBJ2-1, is KAGVTQTPRYLIKTRGQQVTLSCSPISGHRSVSWYQQTPGQGLQFLFEYFSETQRNKGNFPGRFSGRQFSNSRSEMNVSTLELGDSALYLCASSLGGETSNEQFFGPGTRLTVL.

The chain is built from TRBV7-2 and TRBJ2-2; D uncertain. The CDR3 sequence is 15 residues long. Per germline, CDR1 SGHTA and CDR2 FQGNSA. Trimming took 0 bases from V and 4 from J, leaving 9 bases between them. The CDR3 sequence: CASSLAGFATGELFF. The CDR3 DNA is TGTGCCAGCAGCTTAGCAGGGTTCGCCACCGGGGAGCTGTTTTTT.

The chain links TRBV3-1 to TRBJ1-2, with unresolved D. The CDR3 length is 13 residues. CDR1 LGHDT and CDR2 YNNKEL come from the germline V gene (reference sequence). V shed 0 bases and J shed 4 bases, with 6 bases lying between them. CDR3 coding DNA: TGTGCCAGCAGCCAAGATAATCTCTATGGCTACACCTTC. Encoded protein: CASSQDNLYGYTF.

This clonotype was seen at least ten times. The rearrangement links TRBV13 to TRBJ1-1; D may be TRBD1 (6 bases). Germline V lookup: CDR1 PRHDT, CDR2 FYEKMQ (reference sequence). This CDR3 is 14 amino acids long. V was cut by 6 bases and J by 5 bases, with 16 bases left in between. The CDR3 DNA reads as TGTGCCAGCAGTTTTAGTGGGGGGCGGACTGAAGCTTTCTTT. Protein: CASSFSGGRTEAFF.

This clonotype was observed a handful of times. The CDR3 bases are TGTGCCAGCAGTTTAGTGAAAGATGAGCAGTTCTTC. It encodes CASSLVKDEQFF. The rearrangement joins TRBV12-3 or TRBV12-4 to TRBJ2-1; D call uncertain. The V end lost 1 base, the J end lost 8 bases, and 6 bases lay between the germline ends. The CDR3 has 12 amino acids.

This clonotype was observed a handful of times. The J gene is TRBJ2-2, the V gene TRBV25-1; 9 bases are shared with TRBD1. V lost 1 base to trimming and J lost 7 bases; unmatched junction nucleotides: 7. Germline loops: CDR1 MGHDK, CDR2 SYGVNS. This CDR3 has 16 residues. The CDR3 region has the DNA TGTGCCAGCAGTGAATCTCTCGGACAGGGGAACGGGGAGCTGTTTTTT. Translation: CASSESLGQGNGELFF.

J is TRBJ1-1 and V is TRBV7-9, with TRBD1 matching over 7 bases. The CDR3 is 13 residues long. Trimming cost V 5 bases and J 6 bases; bases outside gene matches: 6. The germline CDR1 and CDR2 sequences are SEHNR and FQNEAQ (reference sequence). The CDR3, as DNA: TGTGCCAGCAGCACAACAGGGGTGGCTGAAGCTTTCTTT. It yields the protein CASSTTGVAEAFF.

The J gene is TRBJ2-1, the V gene TRBV5-6; 7 nucleotides line up with TRBD2. The CDR3 extends over 13 amino acids. V gave up 2 bases and J gave up 6 bases; unmatched junction bases: 2. Germline CDR1 reads SGHDT; CDR2 reads YYEEEE. The CDR3 sequence is CASSLLAPNEQFF. The DNA for the CDR3 is TGTGCCAGCAGCTTACTAGCGCCCAATGAGCAGTTCTTC. Variable domain in full (rest from reference TRBV5-6 and TRBJ2-1): DAGVTQSPTHLIKTRGQQVTLRCSPKSGHDTVSWYQQALGQGPQFIFQYYEEEERQRGNFPDRFSGHQFPNYSSELNVNALLLGDSALYLCASSLLAPNEQFFGPGTRLTVL.

The chain recombines TRBV20-1 with TRBJ2-7, with a tentative D call TRBD1 (6 bases). The germline CDR1 and CDR2 sequences are DFQATT and SNEGSKA (reference sequence). Trimming cost V 0 bases and J 0 bases, with 12 bases left between them. The CDR3 loop spans 15 amino acids. CDR3 sequence (DNA): TGCAGTGCTAGAGATGGCCGGACAGCCTCCTACGAGCAGTACTTC. It yields the protein CSARDGRTASYEQYF.

CDR3 nucleotides: TGTGCCAGCAGCCCCGGACTAGCGGGGTACTACGAGCAGTACTTC. Residues: CASSPGLAGYYEQYF. This chain connects TRBV9 to TRBJ2-7, with 12 nucleotides matching TRBD2. CDR1 is SGDLS, CDR2 YYNGEE, per germline. The CDR3 has 15 amino acids. J gave up 3 bases and V 4 bases, and 5 bases lay outside the gene matches.

This clonotype showed up just once. V gene TRBV5-5 combines with J gene TRBJ2-7, with D possibly matching TRBD1 (6 bases). CDR1 and CDR2 (germline): SGHKS, YYEKEE (reference sequence). CDR3 size: 13 residues. V gave up 0 bases and J gave up 7 bases, with 11 bases separating them. Here the CDR3 reads CASSLGAGVEQYF. The CDR3, as DNA: TGTGCCAGCAGCTTGGGGGCAGGGGTGGAGCAGTACTTC.

This clonotype was seen a few times. The J gene is TRBJ2-3, the V gene TRBV5-1, with D possibly TRBD2 on 5 matching bases. This CDR3 is built from 15 residues. CDR1 SGHRS and CDR2 YFSETQ come from the germline V gene. The V end was cut by 3 bases, the J end by 2 bases, with 13 bases between. The CDR3 is CASSWTPTPTDTQYF. The DNA for the CDR3 is TGCGCCAGCAGCTGGACTCCTACTCCCACAGATACGCAGTATTTT.

The J gene is TRBJ2-7, the V gene TRBV20-1; D uncertain. Per germline, CDR1 DFQATT and CDR2 SNEGSKA (reference sequence). Trimming stripped 7 bases from V and 1 base from J, with 5 bases between. The CDR3 is made up of 10 amino acids. The CDR3 sequence: CSGVSYEQYF. In DNA, the CDR3 is TGCAGTGGGGTGTCCTACGAGCAGTACTTC.